This TCR beta chain was sequenced in a study of T cells in tuberculosis. Across the study: CD1B tetramers identified T cells specific for mycobacterial lipid GMM. Samples predate treatment or fall within its first 7 days. Findings and limits, study-wide: GEM motif frequencies gave 60% to 70% accuracy; the GMM repertoire gave 80% to 90%. Smaller distances to GMM-specific TCRs suggested their expansion in active tuberculosis.

Sequencing was performed with immunoSEQ multiplex PCR; in TCRdb, only in-frame clones are kept and a portion is missing. The profile covers about 22,000 clones, with roughly 84% appearing a single time and 15% taken by the ten largest. Note on this clone: Antigen unknown.

The CDR3 is made up of 14 amino acids. The ends were cut back, 4 bases at V and 6 bases at J, with 15 bases in the middle. Per germline, CDR1 SGHNT and CDR2 YYREEE (reference sequence). The time point: new active TB diagnosis, blood taken before or within 7 days of starting treatment. This sequence was found in an adult with tuberculosis. This specimen consisted of PBMCs, obtained at tuberculosis diagnosis. The rearrangement links TRBV5-4 to TRBJ2-3; no clear D gene. This CDR3 reads CASSPRSRPDTQYF. The CDR3 coding sequence is TGTGCCAGCAGCCCTCGAAGCAGGCCTGATACGCAGTATTTT. The full variable domain, rest sourced from reference TRBV5-4 and TRBJ2-3, is ETGVTQSPTHLIKTRGQQVTLRCSSQSGHNTVSWYQQALGQGPQFIFQYYREEENGRGNFPPRFSGLQFPNYSSELNVNALELDDSALYLCASSPRSRPDTQYFGPGTRLTVL.